Listed here are 27 T cell receptor beta chains from one sample, sequenced in a study of blood T cell repertoires in COVID-19. Data came from immunoSEQ multiplex PCR; TCRdb stores just in-frame clones and leaves some out. The profile shows tens of thousands of clones, roughly 80% of them singletons. The specimen sequenced was peripheral blood. Source of these receptors: an older woman with acute or convalescent COVID-19.

The chain is built from TRBV28 and TRBJ1-5; D possibly corresponds to TRBD1 (5 bases). The CDR3 spans 13 residues. The V end lost 8 bases, the J end lost 2 bases, and 10 bases lay between the germline ends. CDR1 and CDR2 (germline): MDHEN, SYDVKM. The CDR3: CASRQGGNQPQHF. The CDR3 bases are TGTGCCAGCCGGCAGGGTGGCAATCAGCCCCAGCATTTT.

The rearrangement joins TRBV30 to TRBJ2-6, with D possibly being TRBD1 (6 bases). Germline CDR1 reads GTSNPN; CDR2 reads SVGIG (reference sequence). Trimming took off 4 bases at V and 0 bases at J, with 10 bases between the two ends. The CDR3 totals 15 residues. This CDR3 reads CAWTSGVSGANVLTF. As DNA, the CDR3 is TGTGCCTGGACTTCAGGGGTCTCTGGGGCCAACGTCCTGACTTTC. Using reference TRBV30 and TRBJ2-6 for the parts outside the CDR3, the full variable domain is SQTIHQWPATLVQPVGSPLSLECTVEGTSNPNLYWYRQAAGRGLQLLFYSVGIGQISSEVPQNLSASRPQDRQFILSSKKLLLSDSGFYLCAWTSGVSGANVLTFGAGSRLTVL.

The chain employs TRBV29-1 and TRBJ1-1; TRBD1 might be the D (5 bases). CDR1 and CDR2 from the germline V gene are SQVTM and ANQGSEA. V lost 6 bases and J 1 base, leaving 12 bases between the germline ends. The CDR3 length is 13 residues. CDR3 DNA: TGCAGCGTGGCCCTGGGGCAGAACACTGAAGCTTTCTTT. Translation: CSVALGQNTEAFF. Full variable domain (missing parts from reference TRBV29-1 and TRBJ1-1): SAVISQKPSRDICQRGTSLTIQCQVDSQVTMMFWYRQQPGQSLTLIATANQGSEATYESGFVIDKFPISRPNLTFSTLTVSNMSPEDSSIYLCSVALGQNTEAFFGQGTRLTVV.

The chain joins TRBV5-4 to TRBJ1-3; D is unresolved. The germline V gene encodes CDR1 SGHNT and CDR2 YYREEE (reference sequence). The CDR3 covers 14 residues. The V end lost 5 bases, the J end lost 0 bases, and 9 bases lay between the germline ends. CDR3 nucleotide sequence: TGTGCCAGCAGTAGCAGATACTCTGGAAACACCATATATTTT. This translates into CASSSRYSGNTIYF.

Remarks on this clone: Compared with germline, one end of the junction differs, possibly owing to a read error. The chain recombines TRBV5-6 with TRBJ2-7; the D is unclear. The CDR3 consists of 12 residues. The germline CDR1 and CDR2 sequences are SGHDT and YYEEEE. CDR3 residues: CASSLGSYGQYF. The CDR3 nucleotides read TGTGCCAGCAGCTTGGGATCCTACGGGCAGTACTTC.

The rearrangement joins TRBV2 to TRBJ1-1; the D gene is possibly TRBD1 (6 bases). The CDR3 has 15 residues. From germline, CDR1 is SNHLY and CDR2 FYNNEI. Between the trimmed V and J ends, which lost 6 bases and 2 bases, there was a span of 16 bases. CDR3 sequence reads: CASRVAGTKNTEAFF. CDR3 DNA sequence: TGTGCCAGCAGGGTAGCGGGGACAAAAAACACTGAAGCTTTCTTT. Together with reference TRBV2 and TRBJ1-1, the CDR3 gives the full variable domain: EPEVTQTPSHQVTQMGQEVILRCVPISNHLYFYWYRQILGQKVEFLVSFYNNEISEKSEIFDDQFSVERPDGSNFTLKIRSTKLEDSAMYFCASRVAGTKNTEAFFGQGTRLTVV.

The table lists this clone with many counts. The rearrangement joins TRBV7-2 to TRBJ1-5; 8 positions match TRBD1. J gave up 8 bases and V 3 bases, and 6 bases lay outside the gene matches. The CDR3 has 14 amino acids. The germline CDR1 and CDR2 sequences are SGHTA and FQGNSA. CDR3 sequence reads: CASSFDRGTEPQHF. The CDR3 coding sequence is TGTGCCAGCAGCTTTGACAGGGGTACGGAGCCCCAGCATTTT.

V usage is TRBV21-1 and J usage is TRBJ2-6; TRBD2 is the table's D call, not checked against the DNA. TRBV21-1 is a recognized pseudogene. This CDR3 is 18 amino acids long. The CDR3 reads CASSGQNSSGAGANVLTF. CDR3 coding DNA: TGTGCCAGCAGCGGACAGAACTCTAGCGGCGCCGGGGCCAACGTCCTGACTTTC.

The J gene is TRBJ1-1, the V gene TRBV3-1 (or the pseudogene TRBV3-2), with 10 bases fitting TRBD1. In germline, CDR1 is LGHDT, CDR2 YNNKEL (reference sequence). V lost 4 bases and J lost 4; bases outside the gene matches: 0. This CDR3 is 13 amino acids long. The CDR3, as DNA: TGTGCCAGCAGCCGACAGGGGGCCACTGAAGCTTTCTTT. Residues: CASSRQGATEAFF.

The chain links TRBV5-1 to TRBJ1-1, with unresolved D. V dropped 0 bases and J dropped 9 bases, with 12 bases sitting between them. The CDR3 has 13 residues. Germline V gene lookup returns CDR1 SGHRS and CDR2 YFSETQ. The CDR3 DNA is TGCGCCAGCAGCTTGGACCGGGAACCTAAAGCTTTCTTT. This encodes CASSLDREPKAFF.

In its sample, this clone was seen a few times. The V gene is TRBV7-9, the J gene TRBJ1-1; D gene uncertain. The CDR3 spans 13 residues. V was clipped by 5 bases and J by 8 bases, with 15 bases between them. In germline, CDR1 is SEHNR, CDR2 FQNEAQ (reference sequence). This CDR3 is CASSLTPRSEAFF. The CDR3 DNA is TGTGCCAGCAGCCTCACACCCAGATCAGAAGCTTTCTTT. Using reference TRBV7-9 and TRBJ1-1 for the parts outside the CDR3, the full variable domain is DTGVSQNPRHKITKRGQNVTFRCDPISEHNRLYWYRQTLGQGPEFLTYFQNEAQLEKSRLLSDRFSAERPKGSFSTLEIQRTEQGDSAMYLCASSLTPRSEAFFGQGTRLTVV.

The rearrangement joins TRBV21-1 to TRBJ1-5. TRBV21-1 is recorded as a pseudogene. The length of the CDR3 is 15 residues. CDR3 coding DNA: TGTGCCAGCAGCAAAGGAGGGGGGGACGACCAGCCCCAGCATTTT. Translating gives CASSKGGGDDQPQHF.

This sequence joins TRBV7-8 and TRBJ2-3; 10 nucleotides align to TRBD2. With V trimmed by 11 bases and J by 2 bases, 10 bases remained unmatched. Per germline, CDR1 SGHVS and CDR2 FQNEAQ. The CDR3 runs to 15 residues. In nucleotides, the CDR3 is TGTGCCTCCGGAGGGCTAGCGGGGGTCACAGATACGCAGTATTTT. This sequence encodes CASGGLAGVTDTQYF.

The chain links TRBV5-8 to TRBJ2-7; D unresolved. CDR3 length equals 14 residues. The germline CDR1 and CDR2 sequences are SGHTS and YDEGEE. Deletions cut 4 bases from V and 2 bases from J, with 13 bases between. DNA for the CDR3: TGTGCCAGCAGCCTCCTGCGAGAGACCTACGAGCAGTACGTC. Its translation: CASSLLRETYEQYV.

This sequence joins TRBV19 and TRBJ1-5; maybe TRBD1 (5 bases). Between the trimmed V and J ends, which lost 5 bases and 3 bases, there was a span of 11 bases. CDR1 LNHDA and CDR2 SQIVND come from the germline V gene (reference sequence). The CDR3 loop spans 14 amino acids. The CDR3 DNA is TGTGCCAGTAGTCCGGGACTCCCCAATCAGCCCCAGCATTTT. As protein: CASSPGLPNQPQHF.

The chain uses TRBV30 and TRBJ1-1; no firm D call. The CDR3 has 11 amino acids. V gave up 2 bases and J gave up 3 bases, with 4 bases separating them. The germline CDR1 and CDR2 sequences are GTSNPN and SVGIG (reference sequence). The CDR3 DNA sequence: TGTGCCTGGAGTCGCGACACTGAAGCTTTCTTT. Protein product: CAWSRDTEAFF.

The rearrangement links TRBV6-5 to TRBJ1-6; possibly TRBD1 for D (6 bases). The CDR3 is 15 amino acids. The germline CDR1 and CDR2 sequences are MNHEY and SVGAGI. Trimming shortened V by 6 bases and J by 9 bases, and 18 bases separated the two germline ends. CDR3 sequence reads: CASSNREIGISPLHF. CDR3 DNA sequence: TGTGCCAGCAGCAACAGGGAGATAGGTATTTCACCCCTCCACTTT.

The rearrangement joins TRBV19 to TRBJ1-5; D remains unclear. The V end was cut by 4 bases, the J end by 0 bases, with 19 bases between. The germline gives CDR1 LNHDA, CDR2 SQIVND (reference sequence). CDR3 length: 18 residues. The CDR3 sequence is CASSTSTRTVHSNQPQHF. The DNA of the CDR3 is TGTGCCAGTAGTACTTCGACACGCACCGTTCATAGCAATCAGCCCCAGCATTTT.

The rearrangement joins TRBV24-1 to TRBJ2-5; possible D gene TRBD2, 6 bases. The V end lost 7 bases, the J end lost 10 bases, and 18 bases lay between the germline ends. Germline V gene data show CDR1 as KGHDR and CDR2 as SFDVKD. The CDR3 contains 13 residues. CDR3 coding DNA: TGTGCCACCAGCCGTGGGGACGGGGAGGTCCAGTACTTC. Translation: CATSRGDGEVQYF.

The rearrangement joins TRBV7-2 to TRBJ2-7, with TRBD1 matching 8 bases. The CDR3 has 14 residues. V lost 3 bases to trimming and J lost 5 bases; unmatched junction nucleotides: 6. Germline V CDR1 and CDR2: SGHTA, FQGNSA. The chain's CDR3 is CASSFGQGFHEQYF. The CDR3 nucleotides read TGTGCCAGCAGCTTCGGACAGGGTTTCCACGAGCAGTACTTC.

The rearrangement links TRBV4-1 to TRBJ1-3, with 9 bases that match TRBD1. Germline CDR1 MGHRA, CDR2 YSYEKL. This CDR3 spans 19 amino acids. Germline trimming cut 5 bases from V and 0 bases from J; bases unmatched to any gene: 14. DNA of the CDR3: TGCGCCAGCAGCTGGACCGGACAGGGGCGCGGATCCTCTGGAAACACCATATATTTT. It translates to CASSWTGQGRGSSGNTIYF.

This clone appeared a few times. The chain employs TRBV9 and TRBJ1-2; 9 bases map to TRBD1. This CDR3 region has 14 residues. Trimming at V came to 3 bases and at J to 2 bases, leaving 2 bases not matched to a gene. Looked up from germline, CDR1 is SGDLS and CDR2 is YYNGEE. CDR3 nucleotides: TGTGCCAGCAGCGCCGGACAGGGGAACTATGGCTACACCTTC. Residues: CASSAGQGNYGYTF.

The rearrangement joins TRBV7-9 to TRBJ1-2; D unclear. In germline, CDR1 is SEHNR, CDR2 FQNEAQ (reference sequence). The CDR3 contains 13 residues. The V and J ends lost 2 bases and 1 base respectively, with 5 bases between them. Here the CDR3 reads CASSLQVNYGYTF. CDR3 in DNA: TGTGCCAGCAGCTTACAGGTTAACTATGGCTACACCTTC.

This clone appeared a single time. The chain has TRBV7-9 and TRBJ2-5, with D perhaps matching TRBD2 (5 bases). Germline assignment: CDR1 SEHNR and CDR2 FQNEAQ (reference sequence). The CDR3 is 14 amino acids. The V end was cut by 5 bases, the J end by 1 base, with 11 bases between. The DNA for the CDR3 is TGTGCCAGCAGCAAACGGGGTAGCCAAGAGACCCAGTACTTC. The encoded protein is CASSKRGSQETQYF.

The rearrangement uses TRBV7-9 and TRBJ1-2, with 7 bases fitting TRBD1. After removal of 1 base from V and 3 bases from J, the junction contained 5 bases not matched to a gene. Germline V gene data show CDR1 as SEHNR and CDR2 as FQNEAQ (reference sequence). This CDR3 comprises 15 residues. This CDR3 is CASSLVGGTDYGYTF. The CDR3 nucleotides are TGTGCCAGCAGCTTAGTAGGGGGGACAGACTATGGCTACACCTTC.

The V and J genes are TRBV5-1 and TRBJ2-3, with D possibly TRBD2 on 5 matching bases. The germline CDR1 and CDR2 sequences are SGHRS and YFSETQ. Trimming took 0 bases from V and 4 from J, leaving 15 bases between them. The CDR3 is made up of 16 amino acids. The CDR3 region has the DNA TGCGCCAGCAGCTTGGGACTGGGAACGGAGGCAGATACGCAGTATTTT. It yields the protein CASSLGLGTEADTQYF.

The genes are TRBV2 and TRBJ1-2, with D perhaps TRBD1 (6 bases). Trimming took 2 bases from V and 10 from J, leaving 23 bases between them. The CDR3 runs 16 residues. Germline loops: CDR1 SNHLY, CDR2 FYNNEI. CDR3 DNA: TGTGCCAGCAGTGAAAATAACGGTGGGACAAGCTGGGTCTACACCTTC. Translated: CASSENNGGTSWVYTF.